This T cell receptor (beta chain) was sequenced for a study of blood T cell repertoires in COVID-19. Study summary: The analysed material was cDNA or gDNA that came from T cells, B-cell-depleted T cells, or PBMCs.

Trimming cost V 5 bases and J 7 bases, with 6 bases left between them. CDR3 size: 12 residues. Per the germline V gene, CDR1 is SGHVS and CDR2 is FQNEAQ. TCRdb's table, derived via immunoSEQ multiplex PCR, lists solely in-frame clones and lacks some. The table shows around 70,000 clones, with about nine tenths occurring only once. This clonotype originated in a human donor in a cohort sampled during active COVID-19. The source material was peripheral blood. The chain combines TRBV7-8 with TRBJ1-6; no definite D call. The CDR3 region has the DNA TGTGCCAGCAGCCTCCAGAATTCACCCCTCCACTTT. Amino acid sequence: CASSLQNSPLHF.